This T cell receptor (beta chain) was observed in a study of blood T cell repertoires in COVID-19. Whole-study context: Sites across the United States, Italy and Spain contributed samples from acute and convalescent COVID-19. T cells, B-cell-depleted T cells, or PBMCs supplied cDNA or gDNA.

Unmatched junction bases numbered 9, after V lost 5 bases and J lost 6 bases. Germline lookup yields CDR1 SEHNR and CDR2 FQNEAQ (reference sequence). This CDR3 spans 16 amino acids. Per the original data handling: The assay estimated nucleated cells by amplifying reference gene primers. TCRdb keeps only in-frame clones here, not all; method: immunoSEQ multiplex PCR. That table gives V, J and clone size, and the DNA gave D and trimming. The top ten hold less than 25% of the sample, which has fewer than 85,000 clones, around 80% seen once. This clone was seen a single time. Specimen: peripheral blood. The receptor was derived from a human donor in a cohort sampled during active COVID-19. The chain couples TRBV7-9 to TRBJ2-2; 10 bases are a match to TRBD1. CDR3 nucleotide sequence: TGTGCCAGCAGCCCACCCGGGACAGGGGTCCCCGGGGAGCTGTTTTTT. Its protein is CASSPPGTGVPGELFF. Full variable domain (rest looked up from reference TRBV7-9 and TRBJ2-2): DTGVSQNPRHKITKRGQNVTFRCDPISEHNRLYWYRQTLGQGPEFLTYFQNEAQLEKSRLLSDRFSAERPKGSFSTLEIQRTEQGDSAMYLCASSPPGTGVPGELFFGEGSRLTVL.